A single sample gave rise to the 5 T cell receptor beta chains below, sequenced in a study of naive and memory T cell subsets. Amplification of ligated cDNA took four PCR rounds with SP2 and nested alpha and beta constant primers. TCRdb analysed the UMI-ligation and nested PCR reads with MiXCR anew, one entry per CDR3 protein. The data hold 35,000 to 40,000 distinct CDR3 sequences, with more than 9.5% observed a single time. Documented treatment: skin biopsy from PPD injection site in Mantoux-positive individual. The library had UMIs added by 3' ligation of an oligonucleotide to TCR cDNA. Sample: skin, taken from a tuberculin skin test site. The receptors derive from an adult in good health.

This clonotype was detected ten times or more. An end of the junction does not agree with germline; a read error may underlie this. The J gene is TRBJ1-1, the V gene TRBV12-3 or TRBV12-4; no clear D. The CDR3 contains 10 residues. The CDR3 reads CASSLTEKIF. The CDR3 DNA reads TGTGCCAGCAGTTTAACAGAGAAGATCTTT.

The CDR3 bases are TGTGCCAGCAGTTTCGATGGGACAGCCATTGGCTACACCTTC. This codes for CASSFDGTAIGYTF. The chain uses TRBV12-3 or TRBV12-4 and TRBJ1-2; 7 bases fit TRBD1. The CDR3 loop spans 14 amino acids. Losses at the gene ends were 3 bases for V and 7 bases for J; bases not matched to a gene: 8.

This clonotype was seen at least ten times. This sequence joins TRBV5-1 and TRBJ2-2, with D unclear. Germline CDR1 reads SGHRS; CDR2 reads YFSETQ. The CDR3 consists of 13 residues. The ends were cut back, 0 bases at V and 6 bases at J, with 6 bases in the middle. The CDR3 reads CASSLASAGELFF. DNA of the CDR3: TGCGCCAGCAGCTTGGCCAGTGCCGGGGAGCTGTTTTTT.

Ten or more counts support this clonotype. The V and J genes are TRBV11-2 and TRBJ2-3; TRBD2 matches at 13 bases. CDR3 length equals 15 residues. V lost 6 bases, J lost 5 bases, and 5 bases stayed unmatched. Germline values: CDR1 SGHAT, CDR2 FQNNGV. The CDR3 region is CASSWTSGGRDTQYF. CDR3 bases: TGTGCCAGCAGTTGGACTAGCGGGGGACGAGATACGCAGTATTTT.

The rearrangement links TRBV3-1 to TRBJ1-1; D may be TRBD1 (6 bases). Germline V gene data show CDR1 as LGHDT and CDR2 as YNNKEL (reference sequence). The CDR3 is 13 residues long. Deletions cut 2 bases from V and 4 bases from J, with 8 bases between. This chain's CDR3 is CASSQKGVTEAFF. DNA of the CDR3: TGTGCCAGCAGCCAAAAGGGGGTCACTGAAGCTTTCTTT.